The clone carrying this T cell receptor (beta chain) has only one observation. Some clones are missing from TCRdb's copy, which holds only in-frame ones; the method was immunoSEQ multiplex PCR. The sample yields about 330,000 clones, roughly 90% seen once. This CDR3 is built from 14 residues. Germline V gene lookup returns CDR1 SGHRS and CDR2 YFSETQ. V shed 4 bases, J shed 1 base, and the junction held 3 bases outside the gene matches. This specimen comes from a study of blood T cell repertoires in COVID-19. The sequencing sample was made of peripheral blood. The chain recombines TRBV5-1 with TRBJ1-1, with 8 bases lining up with TRBD1. This TCR was sampled from a man younger than 35 who had recovered from COVID-19. The CDR3 spells CASSGGQANTEAFF. CDR3 nucleotide sequence: TGCGCCAGCAGCGGGGGACAGGCGAACACTGAAGCTTTCTTT.